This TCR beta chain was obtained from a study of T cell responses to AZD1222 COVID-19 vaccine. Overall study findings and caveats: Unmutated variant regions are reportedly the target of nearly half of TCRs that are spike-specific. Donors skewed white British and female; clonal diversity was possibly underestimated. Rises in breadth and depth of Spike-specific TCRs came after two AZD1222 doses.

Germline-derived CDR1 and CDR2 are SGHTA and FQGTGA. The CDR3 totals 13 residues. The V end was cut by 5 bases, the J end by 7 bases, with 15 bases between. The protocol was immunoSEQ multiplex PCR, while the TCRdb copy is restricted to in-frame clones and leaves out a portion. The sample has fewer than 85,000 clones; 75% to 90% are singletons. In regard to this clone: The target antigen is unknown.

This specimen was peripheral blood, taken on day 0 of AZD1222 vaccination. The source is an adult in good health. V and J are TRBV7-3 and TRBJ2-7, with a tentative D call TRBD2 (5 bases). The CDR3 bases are TGTGCCAGCAGCCAAGTCACCCCGGGGGAGCAGTACTTC. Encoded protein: CASSQVTPGEQYF.